These 19 T cell receptor beta chains share one sample of origin, sequenced in a study of blood T cells in healthy people across ages (dated by TCRdb to the mid-2010s). Libraries came from 5' RACE. Sequenced using an Illumina HiSeq 2500. The second PCR ran for roughly 7 to 12 cycles and used a J-beta primer mix along with a sample-barcoded 5' primer. TCRdb applied fastp at Q25 and MiXCR to the public reads, then kept only in-frame beta chains. CDR3 protein sequences are deduplicated, and each keeps its most common genes and DNA. This sample is represented by around 790,000 distinct CDR3 sequences; 40% to 50% of them were singletons. The top ten constitute around 21% of the sample. Sequences were obtained from blood. The receptors shown here come from a man between 60 and 75 years old in good health.

This clonotype has a handful of counts. This chain connects TRBV6-2 or TRBV6-3 to TRBJ2-7, with 9 positions matching TRBD1. V lost 7 bases and J lost 6; bases outside the gene matches: 10. Germline CDR1 and CDR2: MNHEY and SVGEGT. The CDR3 has 14 residues. The chain's CDR3 is CASKFRDRAGEQYF. The CDR3 DNA sequence: TGTGCCAGCAAGTTCCGGGACAGGGCTGGCGAGCAGTACTTC.

This chain uses TRBV5-1 with TRBJ2-5; TRBD1 might be the D (5 bases). Germline assignment: CDR1 SGHRS and CDR2 YFSETQ. V was cut by 4 bases and J by 5 bases, with 18 bases left in between. The CDR3 runs to 15 residues. The CDR3 DNA reads as TGCGCCAGCAGCCGTTTCGCAGGGTCGGCGGAGACCCAGTACTTC. Residues: CASSRFAGSAETQYF.

This rearrangement joins TRBV30 to TRBJ2-4; perhaps TRBD1 as D (6 bases). The J call is in doubt because the DNA end fits TRBJ2-7 better. Germline CDR1 and CDR2: GTSNPN and SVGIG (reference sequence). CDR3 size: 13 residues. CDR3: CAWSLQGGYEQYF. CDR3 bases: TGTGCCTGGAGTCTCCAAGGGGGCTACGAGCAGTACTTC.

As to this clonotype: At one of its ends the junction is not consistent with the germline gene, which may arise from a read error. This chain links TRBV20-1 with TRBJ2-3; 11 bases match TRBD1. Germline V gene sequence: CDR1 DFQATT, CDR2 SNEGSKA (reference sequence). The CDR3 is 17 residues long. The CDR3 DNA reads TGCAGTGCCCCTCTGGACCGGGACAGGGGGTTCGCAGATATGCAGTATTTT. This codes for CSAPLDRDRGFADMQYF.

J is TRBJ2-4 and V is TRBV19; D might be TRBD1 (6 bases). V gave up 0 bases and J gave up 0 bases, with 15 bases separating them. Germline V CDR1 and CDR2: LNHDA, SQIVND (reference sequence). CDR3 length equals 18 residues. The CDR3 coding sequence is TGTGCCAGTAGTATAGAAGGACAGAAGTCACTAGCCAAAAACATTCAGTACTTC. It translates to CASSIEGQKSLAKNIQYF.

The chain has TRBV11-3 and TRBJ2-7; D call uncertain. With the DNA end fitting TRBJ2-5 better, the J assignment may be wrong. Germline-derived CDR1 and CDR2 are SGHNT and YENEEA. The CDR3 is 14 amino acids. The CDR3 protein is CASSLGLQQETQYF. In DNA form, the CDR3 reads TGTGCCAGCAGCTTAGGTCTCCAACAGGAGACCCAGTACTTC.

The genes are TRBV20-1 and TRBJ2-7; 9 nucleotides align to TRBD2. Germline CDR1 and CDR2: DFQATT and SNEGSKA (reference sequence). The CDR3 has 16 amino acids. The J segment lost 2 bases and the V segment lost 3 bases, leaving 11 bases of the junction unmatched. CDR3 sequence: CSARGLASGETYEQYF. CDR3 bases: TGCAGTGCTAGGGGTTTAGCTAGCGGGGAGACCTACGAGCAGTACTTC.

The V gene is TRBV11-2, the J gene TRBJ2-5; the match to TRBD2 covers 8 bases. CDR1 is SGHAT, CDR2 FQNNGV, per germline. This CDR3 comprises 15 residues. With 3 bases clipped from V and 5 bases from J, the junction kept 8 bases outside the gene matches. CDR3 sequence reads: CASSFGGSGVETQYF. CDR3 bases: TGTGCCAGCAGCTTCGGGGGTAGCGGGGTGGAGACCCAGTACTTC.

J is TRBJ2-5 and V is TRBV12-3 or TRBV12-4; 11 bases are shared with TRBD2. The J call could be wrong; TRBJ2-7 is a better fit for the DNA end. The CDR3 runs 17 residues. CDR3 in DNA: TGTGCCAGCAGTTTACTAGCGGGGGGCGGAAAAAGGTACGAGCAGTACTTC. Protein: CASSLLAGGGKRYEQYF.

The rearrangement uses TRBV7-2 and TRBJ2-1; no firm D call. This CDR3 spans 14 amino acids. Germline CDR1 SGHTA, CDR2 FQGNSA. V gave up 2 bases and J gave up 8 bases, with 13 bases separating them. The CDR3: CASSLLRRNYEQFF. The CDR3, as DNA: TGTGCCAGCAGCTTACTCCGGCGGAACTATGAGCAGTTCTTC.

This sequence joins TRBV15 and TRBJ2-1, with 14 nucleotides matching TRBD2. This CDR3 is 15 amino acids long. Germline V gene lookup returns CDR1 LNHNV and CDR2 YYDKDF (reference sequence). The J segment lost 13 bases and the V segment lost 0 bases, leaving 5 bases of the junction unmatched. CDR3 bases: TGTGCCACCAGCAGAGATCTAGGGACTAGCGGGGGTCAGTTCTTC. This gives the protein CATSRDLGTSGGQFF.

The gene calls are TRBV7-3 and TRBJ2-1, with D uncertain. This CDR3 region has 15 residues. V was clipped by 1 base and J by 1 base, with 8 bases between them. In germline, CDR1 is SGHTA, CDR2 FQGTGA. The CDR3 is CASSLKGPSYNEQFF. The CDR3 coding sequence is TGTGCCAGCAGCTTAAAAGGACCATCCTACAATGAGCAGTTCTTC. Using reference TRBV7-3 and TRBJ2-1 for the parts outside the CDR3, the full variable domain is GAGVSQTPSNKVTEKGKYVELRCDPISGHTALYWYRQSLGQGPEFLIYFQGTGAADDSGLPNDRFFAVRPEGSVSTLKIQRTERGDSAVYLCASSLKGPSYNEQFFGPGTRLTVL.

As concerns this clonotype: Just one base apart from a much larger clone, this may be a read error. The chain recombines TRBV20-1 with TRBJ1-2; D possibly corresponds to TRBD1 (5 bases). CDR3 length equals 13 residues. CDR1 and CDR2 (germline): DFQATT, SNEGSKA (reference sequence). The CDR3 sequence is CSARAGAGYSYTF. CDR3 nucleotide sequence: TGCAGTGCTAGGGCCGGGGCCGGCTATAGCTACACCTTC.

The chain joins TRBV5-8 to TRBJ2-5; TRBD2 matches 11 bases. V shed 3 bases, J shed 5 bases, and the junction held 6 bases outside the gene matches. Germline-derived CDR1 and CDR2 are SGHTS and YDEGEE. The CDR3 has 15 residues. CDR3 sequence reads: CASSSGLAARETQYF. As DNA, the CDR3 is TGTGCCAGCAGCTCGGGACTAGCGGCGAGGGAGACCCAGTACTTC.

This clonotype was picked up one time. This rearrangement joins TRBV19 to TRBJ2-5; D possibly corresponds to TRBD1 (6 bases). The end of the DNA is better explained by TRBJ2-7, so the J call may be wrong. There are 16 residues in the CDR3. The V gene's germline CDR1 is LNHDA and CDR2 SQIVND (reference sequence). For the CDR3, the DNA is TGTGCCACCAAGTGGGATCATCCAGGGGCAAACTACGAGCAGTACTTC. As protein: CATKWDHPGANYEQYF.

This clonotype was seen more than once but under ten times. The V gene is TRBV5-4, the J gene TRBJ2-6; tentative D call: TRBD2 (5 bases). V was pared by 4 bases and J by 2 bases, with 19 bases between. The CDR3 consists of 18 residues. Germline CDR1 is SGHNT and CDR2 is YYREEE (reference sequence). The CDR3 region is CASSPTPRGSTGANVLTF. The CDR3 DNA reads TGTGCCAGCAGCCCCACTCCACGGGGTTCGACTGGGGCCAACGTCCTGACTTTC.

The J gene is TRBJ2-7, the V gene TRBV5-1; 7 nucleotides align to TRBD1. CDR1 is SGHRS and CDR2 is YFSETQ in the germline V gene. J lost 5 bases, V lost 0 bases, and 14 bases had no gene match. The CDR3 runs 17 residues. In DNA, the CDR3 is TGCGCCAGCAGCTTGGTCGTCGGGGTGACAGGGAGCGACGAGCAGTACTTC. It translates to CASSLVVGVTGSDEQYF.

The rearrangement uses TRBV29-1 and TRBJ2-5; 7 bases are shared with TRBD2. The V segment lost 6 bases and the J segment 4 bases; nucleotides outside the gene matches: 8. This CDR3 spans 13 amino acids. Germline V gene data show CDR1 as SQVTM and CDR2 as ANQGSEA. The CDR3 coding sequence is TGCAGCGTACGTAGCGGGTCTCGAGAGACCCAGTACTTC. Its translation: CSVRSGSRETQYF.

The table lists this clonotype with a few counts. The J gene is TRBJ1-2, the V gene TRBV6-6, with unresolved D. The CDR3 has 13 amino acids. The germline V and J ends were trimmed by 0 bases and 4 bases, with 6 bases remaining between them. CDR1 and CDR2 (germline): MNHNY, SVGAGI (reference sequence). The CDR3 reads CASSYSDGYGYTF. The CDR3 bases are TGTGCCAGCAGTTACTCGGACGGCTATGGCTACACCTTC.